The 2 T cell receptor beta chains below all came from one sample that was sequenced in a study of T cells in Graves' hyperthyroidism and ophthalmopathy. Amplification targeted TCR beta CDR3 regions from RNA transcripts. RT-PCR in the first round (using the HTBI primer set) targeted the TCR CDR3. Using its own MiXCR run on the multiplex PCR reads, TCRdb lists one record per CDR3 protein. The sample records roughly 500,000 distinct CDR3 sequences, approximately 25% being singletons. Material for sequencing was blood. The receptors here all came from a woman in her thirties with Graves' ophthalmopathy.

This clonotype was observed at least ten times. This chain joins TRBV19 and TRBJ1-2; perhaps TRBD1 as D (5 bases). In germline, CDR1 is LNHDA, CDR2 SQIVND (reference sequence). V dropped 6 bases and J dropped 4 bases, with 27 bases sitting between them. The length of the CDR3 is 18 residues. The CDR3 is CASRKSGREERDVYGYTF. The CDR3 DNA follows: TGTGCCAGTAGAAAATCGGGGCGCGAGGAGAGAGATGTCTATGGCTACACCTTC. Drawing the rest from reference TRBV19 and TRBJ1-2, the complete variable domain is DGGITQSPKYLFRKEGQNVTLSCEQNLNHDAMYWYRQDPGQGLRLIYYSQIVNDFQKGDIAEGYSVSREKKESFPLTVTSAQKNPTAFYLCASRKSGREERDVYGYTFGSGTRLTVV.

The CDR3 DNA reads TGTGCCAGCAGTTTAGGGGACAGGCAAGGCTACACCTTC. Amino acid sequence: CASSLGDRQGYTF. The chain joins TRBV12-3 or TRBV12-4 to TRBJ1-2, with TRBD1 matching over 8 bases. V trimming: 1 base; J trimming: 8 bases; junction bases outside the gene matches: 3. There are 13 residues in the CDR3.